One sample yielded the 26 T cell receptor beta chains listed below, sequenced in a study of CD8 T cells in Susac syndrome. RNA amounts of roughly 0.45 to 1 ug underwent reverse transcription with random hexamers. Each CDR3 protein gets one entry after TCRdb re-called the immunoSEQ multiplex PCR reads with MiXCR. The table includes about 300,000 distinct CDR3 sequences, 70% to 90% detected once. Sequenced sample: CD8+ T cells from PBMCs. The receptor set was obtained from a human donor with multiple sclerosis.

The chain couples TRBV9 to TRBJ2-7; D perhaps matches TRBD1 (6 bases). V shed 0 bases and J shed 4 bases, with 14 bases lying between them. Germline-derived CDR1 and CDR2 are SGDLS and YYNGEE. The CDR3 runs 15 residues. The CDR3 spells CASSVGGGEGYEQYF. In DNA, the CDR3 is TGTGCCAGCAGCGTAGGAGGGGGTGAAGGATACGAGCAGTACTTC.

The chain uses TRBV4-3 and TRBJ2-7; D is possibly TRBD1 (6 bases). Germline-derived CDR1 and CDR2 are LGHNA and YSLEER. The CDR3 length is 13 residues. V lost 2 bases and J 3 bases, leaving 8 bases between the germline ends. The CDR3 spells CASSQYRDYEQYF. CDR3 nucleotide sequence: TGCGCCAGCAGCCAATACAGGGACTACGAGCAGTACTTC.

The chain combines TRBV4-3 with TRBJ2-7; D tentatively reads TRBD1 or TRBD2 (6 bases each). Germline V gene data show CDR1 as LGHNA and CDR2 as YSLEER. V lost 3 bases to trimming and J lost 2 bases, with 17 bases between them. This CDR3 comprises 16 residues. Here the CDR3 reads CASSHPGASVTYEQYF. Written as DNA, the CDR3 is TGCGCCAGCAGCCACCCGGGGGCTAGCGTTACCTACGAGCAGTACTTC.

This clonotype has just one count. The chain employs TRBV18 and TRBJ2-2; no definite D call. The CDR3 runs 14 residues. The V and J ends lost 0 bases and 6 bases respectively, with 8 bases between them. CDR1 and CDR2 (germline): KGHSH, LQKENI. In DNA, the CDR3 is TGTGCCAGCTCACCACCCCTGGAAGCCGGGGAGCTGTTTTTT. Protein sequence: CASSPPLEAGELFF.

The chain has TRBV5-1 and TRBJ2-1; 13 bases match TRBD2. Germline-derived CDR1 and CDR2 are SGHRS and YFSETQ. The CDR3 consists of 16 residues. V lost 4 bases, J lost 3 bases, and 4 bases stayed unmatched. CDR3 protein: CASSPGTSGNYNEQFF. In DNA form, the CDR3 reads TGCGCCAGCAGCCCGGGGACTAGCGGGAACTACAATGAGCAGTTCTTC.

The chain links TRBV7-2 to TRBJ2-7; D may correspond to TRBD1 or TRBD2 (6 bases each). Germline CDR1 is SGHTA and CDR2 is FQGNSA. V lost 5 bases and J 3 bases, leaving 14 bases between the germline ends. The CDR3 has 14 residues. The CDR3 sequence is CASSPWGAGYEQYF. CDR3 nucleotide sequence: TGTGCCAGCAGCCCTTGGGGGGCCGGCTACGAGCAGTACTTC.

This chain links TRBV9 with TRBJ2-3; 7 bases map to TRBD2. The CDR3 totals 14 residues. Unmatched junction bases numbered 4, after V lost 2 bases and J lost 4 bases. Germline CDR1 is SGDLS and CDR2 is YYNGEE. This CDR3 is CASSVSGKADTQYF. DNA of the CDR3: TGTGCCAGCAGCGTCAGCGGGAAAGCAGATACGCAGTATTTT. The full variable domain, completed using reference TRBV9 and TRBJ2-3, is DSGVTQTPKHLITATGQRVTLRCSPRSGDLSVYWYQQSLDQGLQFLIQYYNGEERAKGNILERFSAQQFPDLHSELNLSSLELGDSALYFCASSVSGKADTQYFGPGTRLTVL.

The rearrangement joins TRBV12-3 or TRBV12-4 to TRBJ2-7, with no clear D. There are 14 residues in the CDR3. Trimming cost V 10 bases and J 6 bases, with 22 bases left between them. CDR3 sequence (DNA): TGTGCCATCGATACTGGACCGTCTTCTAGCGAGCAGTACTTC. Protein product: CAIDTGPSSSEQYF.

The genes are TRBV7-9 and TRBJ2-4, with 8 bases identical to TRBD1. The V gene's germline CDR1 is SEHNR and CDR2 FQNEAQ (reference sequence). Trimming at V came to 5 bases and at J to 3 bases, leaving 9 bases not matched to a gene. CDR3 length equals 16 residues. The CDR3 nucleotides are TGTGCCAGCAGCCCCAGGACAGGGATGGGCAAAAACATTCAGTACTTC. Its translation is CASSPRTGMGKNIQYF.

The CDR3 is CASSVAGALGYTF. DNA for the CDR3: TGTGCCAGCAGCGTCGCGGGGGCGCTTGGCTACACCTTC. J is TRBJ1-2 and V is TRBV7-9; D possibly corresponds to TRBD1 (6 bases). V dropped 5 bases and J dropped 7 bases, with 14 bases sitting between them. Germline values: CDR1 SEHNR, CDR2 FQNEAQ (reference sequence). CDR3 length: 13 amino acids.

The DNA of the CDR3 is TGTGCCAGCAGTTTATTGACTAGCGGGGGGCTCTACGAGCAGTACTTC. It yields the protein CASSLLTSGGLYEQYF. V gene TRBV28 combines with J gene TRBJ2-7, with TRBD2 matching over 13 bases. The trim removed 1 base at V and 3 bases at J, leaving 3 bases unmatched. The CDR3 runs to 16 residues. Germline CDR1 is MDHEN and CDR2 is SYDVKM.

V is TRBV5-5 and J is TRBJ1-5; D gene uncertain. The CDR3 has 15 residues. Trimming left V 4 bases short and J 9 bases short, with 20 bases between. Germline loops: CDR1 SGHKS, CDR2 YYEKEE (reference sequence). Written as DNA, the CDR3 is TGTGCCAGCAGCCCAGAATGGACTGGGGTGGGGCCCCAGCATTTT. Protein product: CASSPEWTGVGPQHF.

The rearrangement joins TRBV7-9 to TRBJ2-7; 7 nucleotides match TRBD2. V lost 2 bases, J lost 3 bases, and 10 bases stayed unmatched. The CDR3 spans 16 residues. Germline assignment: CDR1 SEHNR and CDR2 FQNEAQ (reference sequence). The CDR3 protein is CASSLSEGRAIYEQYF. DNA for the CDR3: TGTGCCAGCAGCTTATCGGAGGGGAGGGCCATCTACGAGCAGTACTTC.

This clonotype occurred once. V and J are TRBV28 and TRBJ1-5; the D is unclear. The length of the CDR3 is 13 residues. From germline, CDR1 is MDHEN and CDR2 SYDVKM. V dropped 2 bases and J dropped 10 bases, with 12 bases sitting between them. The CDR3 DNA sequence: TGTGCCAGCAGTTTAGCAGTCTCCGACCCCCAGCATTTT. Encoded protein: CASSLAVSDPQHF.

The rearrangement uses TRBV6-5 and TRBJ2-1, with 10 bases aligning to TRBD2. Trimming took 2 bases from V and 8 from J; bases not matched to a gene: 9. The CDR3 consists of 16 residues. Germline CDR1 reads MNHEY; CDR2 reads SVGAGI. The CDR3 DNA is TGTGCCAGCAGTTACGTCGGGCTAGCGGGAGAACATGAGCAGTTCTTC. Translating gives CASSYVGLAGEHEQFF.

V is TRBV7-9 and J is TRBJ2-1; no reliable D call. CDR3 length: 14 amino acids. From germline, CDR1 is SEHNR and CDR2 FQNEAQ (reference sequence). V was clipped by 5 bases and J by 3 bases, with 11 bases between them. CDR3 residues: CASSIDIYYNEQFF. The DNA for the CDR3 is TGTGCCAGCAGCATTGACATTTACTACAATGAGCAGTTCTTC.

This clonotype occurred a few times. This sequence joins TRBV7-3 and TRBJ2-2, with D possibly being TRBD2 (5 bases). Germline CDR1 SGHTA, CDR2 FQGTGA. The CDR3 is 13 amino acids. V lost 5 bases to trimming and J lost 6 bases, with 10 bases between them. The CDR3 is CASSRNGAGELFF. The CDR3 DNA reads TGTGCCAGCAGCCGTAACGGGGCCGGGGAGCTGTTTTTT.

This sequence joins TRBV19 and TRBJ2-5; 8 bases are a match to TRBD1. Germline V CDR1 and CDR2: LNHDA, SQIVND (reference sequence). With 7 bases clipped from V and 4 bases from J, the junction kept 14 bases outside the gene matches. This CDR3 is built from 16 residues. CDR3 loop: CASNEDRGDSRETQYF. The CDR3 nucleotides are TGTGCCAGTAATGAAGACAGGGGAGACTCCCGAGAGACCCAGTACTTC.

This chain connects TRBV4-2 to TRBJ2-5, with 10 bases aligning to TRBD2. This CDR3 has 14 residues. Germline CDR1 is LGHNA and CDR2 is YNFKEQ. The V and J ends lost 4 bases and 5 bases, in that order; junction bases with no gene match: 4. The CDR3 DNA reads as TGTGCCAGCAGCCCAGCGGGAGGGCAGGAGACCCAGTACTTC. Translating gives CASSPAGGQETQYF.

This chain joins TRBV5-6 and TRBJ2-3, with 7 bases matching TRBD2. Germline trimming cut 4 bases from V and 7 bases from J; bases unmatched to any gene: 12. There are 15 residues in the CDR3. CDR1 and CDR2 (germline): SGHDT, YYEEEE. The chain's CDR3 is CASSGPLGLVNTQYF. Written as DNA, the CDR3 is TGTGCCAGCAGCGGCCCCCTCGGACTAGTGAATACGCAGTATTTT.

V gene TRBV2 combines with J gene TRBJ2-3; TRBD2 aligns across 9 bases. V lost 1 base, J lost 5 bases, and 10 bases stayed unmatched. The germline V gene has CDR1 SNHLY and CDR2 FYNNEI. The CDR3 loop spans 17 amino acids. CDR3 DNA sequence: TGTGCCAGCAGTGAAGTCCTCAGCGGGAGGAGCCAAGATACGCAGTATTTT. It encodes CASSEVLSGRSQDTQYF.

CDR3 amino acids: CASREGLADNEQFF. The DNA for the CDR3 is TGTGCCAGCAGGGAGGGACTAGCAGACAATGAGCAGTTCTTC. The J gene is TRBJ2-1, the V gene TRBV13; 9 bases map to TRBD2. Germline V gives CDR1 PRHDT, CDR2 FYEKMQ (reference sequence). The V and J ends lost 6 bases and 5 bases, in that order; junction bases with no gene match: 5. The CDR3 runs to 14 residues.

This clonotype has only a few counts. V and J are TRBV27 and TRBJ2-1; tentatively, D is TRBD1 (5 bases). Germline CDR1 MNHEY, CDR2 SMNVEV (reference sequence). V was clipped by 3 bases and J by 16 bases, with 22 bases between them. This CDR3 has 14 amino acids. Here the CDR3 DNA reads TGTGCCAGCAGTTTTCCAGGGCCGTTCGGCCATATCTTCTTC. Its protein is CASSFPGPFGHIFF.

As DNA, the CDR3 is TGCAGTGCGTTAGGGAGCGTCCCACAGAGCAATGAGCAGTTCTTC. Its translation: CSALGSVPQSNEQFF. The chain employs TRBV20-1 and TRBJ2-1, with D maybe TRBD2 (5 bases). V dropped 6 bases and J dropped 6 bases, with 21 bases sitting between them. Germline V gene lookup returns CDR1 DFQATT and CDR2 SNEGSKA (reference sequence). The CDR3 runs to 15 residues.

The chain combines TRBV4-3 with TRBJ2-7; 9 bases line up with TRBD2. Germline lookup yields CDR1 LGHNA and CDR2 YSLEER. The ends lost 2 bases at V and 7 bases at J; junction bases unmatched: 18. CDR3 length: 18 amino acids. The CDR3 here is CASSQFSSAGLASEEQYF. CDR3 in DNA: TGCGCCAGCAGCCAATTTTCCTCCGCGGGACTAGCCAGTGAAGAGCAGTACTTC.

This sequence joins TRBV24-1 and TRBJ1-5, with a possible D match to TRBD1 (6 bases). The CDR3 is 16 amino acids. CDR1 KGHDR and CDR2 SFDVKD come from the germline V gene. The V gene lost 3 bases and the J gene lost 2 bases, with 13 bases spanning the gap. CDR3 bases: TGTGCCACCAGTGATCGTCGAGGGGGAGGCAATCAGCCCCAGCATTTT. It yields the protein CATSDRRGGGNQPQHF.